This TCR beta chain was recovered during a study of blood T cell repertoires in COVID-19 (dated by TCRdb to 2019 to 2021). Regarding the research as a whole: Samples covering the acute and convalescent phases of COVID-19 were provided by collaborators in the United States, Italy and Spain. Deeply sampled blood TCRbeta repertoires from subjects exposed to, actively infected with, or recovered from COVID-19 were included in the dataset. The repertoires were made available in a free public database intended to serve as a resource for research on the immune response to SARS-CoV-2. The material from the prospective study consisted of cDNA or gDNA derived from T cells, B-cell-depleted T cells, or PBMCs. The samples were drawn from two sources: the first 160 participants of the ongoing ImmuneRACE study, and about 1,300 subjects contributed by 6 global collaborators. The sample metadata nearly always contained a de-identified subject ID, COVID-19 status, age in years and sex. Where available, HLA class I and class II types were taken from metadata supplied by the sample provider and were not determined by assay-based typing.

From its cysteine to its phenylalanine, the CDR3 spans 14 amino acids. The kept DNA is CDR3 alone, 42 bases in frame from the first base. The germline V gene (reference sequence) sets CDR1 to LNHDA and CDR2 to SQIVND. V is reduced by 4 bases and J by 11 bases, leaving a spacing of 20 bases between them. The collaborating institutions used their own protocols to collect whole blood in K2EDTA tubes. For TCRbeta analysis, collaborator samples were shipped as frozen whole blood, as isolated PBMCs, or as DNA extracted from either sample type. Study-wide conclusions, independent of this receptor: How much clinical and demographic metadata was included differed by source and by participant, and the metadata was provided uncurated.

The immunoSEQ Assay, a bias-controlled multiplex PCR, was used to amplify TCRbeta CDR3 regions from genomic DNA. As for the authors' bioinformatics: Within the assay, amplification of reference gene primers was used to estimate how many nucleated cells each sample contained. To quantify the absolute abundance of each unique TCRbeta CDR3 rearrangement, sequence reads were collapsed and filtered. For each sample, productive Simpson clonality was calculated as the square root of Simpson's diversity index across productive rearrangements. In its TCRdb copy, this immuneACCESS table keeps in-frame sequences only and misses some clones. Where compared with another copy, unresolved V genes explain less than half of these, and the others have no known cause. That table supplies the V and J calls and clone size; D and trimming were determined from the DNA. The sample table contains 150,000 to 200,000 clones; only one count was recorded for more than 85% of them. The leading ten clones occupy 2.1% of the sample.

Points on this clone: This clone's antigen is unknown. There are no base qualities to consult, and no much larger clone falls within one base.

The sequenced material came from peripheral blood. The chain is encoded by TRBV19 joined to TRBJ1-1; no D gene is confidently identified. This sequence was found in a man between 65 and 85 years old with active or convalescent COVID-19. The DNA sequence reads TGTGCCAGTAGTACAACCCCCGACCGGACTCGGGCTTTCTTT. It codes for CASSTTPDRTRAFF.